Listed below are T cell receptor beta chains from one sample, sequenced in a study of blood T cell repertoires in COVID-19. Measured with immunoSEQ multiplex PCR; TCRdb has only the in-frame clones, and not every one. The data show approximately 170,000 clones, with around 83% seen just once and about 7% held by the top ten. Material for sequencing was peripheral blood. The receptors stem from an elderly woman in a cohort sampled during active or convalescent COVID-19. Both conserved end residues are part of each CDR3. D genes are given only for firm matches.

J: TRBJ1-1; D: TRBD1; length: 16; V: TRBV12-5; DNA: TGTGCTAGTGGTTTGGTACTCGGGGACAGCGGAACTGAAGCTTTCTTT; CDR3: CASGLVLGDSGTEAFF
J: TRBJ1-5; D: NA; length: 17; V: TRBV3-1/TRBV3-2; DNA: TGTGCCAGCAGCCAAGCTAACAGGACCCTCCCCAATCAGCCCCAGCATTTT; CDR3: CASSQANRTLPNQPQHF
J: TRBJ1-1; D: NA; length: 13; V: TRBV6-5; DNA: TGTGCCAGCAGCTTACCGGGGAACACTGAAGCTTTCTTT; CDR3: CASSLPGNTEAFF
J: TRBJ2-7; D: NA; length: 15; V: TRBV2; DNA: TGTGCCAGCAGTGAGTCCCAGGGGACCTATTACGAGCAGTACTTC; CDR3: CASSESQGTYYEQYF
J: TRBJ2-3; D: TRBD2; length: 17; V: TRBV5-6; DNA: TGTGCCAGCAGCATCTTACTAGCGCTTGGGGGGGCAGATACGCAGTATTTT; CDR3: CASSILLALGGADTQYF
J: TRBJ1-5; D: NA; length: 16; V: TRBV21-1; DNA: TGTGCCAGCAGCGGACGACAGGGGCCCTACAATCAGCCCCAGCATTTT; CDR3: CASSGRQGPYNQPQHF
J: TRBJ2-2; D: NA; length: 14; V: TRBV4-1; DNA: TGCGCCAGCAGCCCCCTACCGAACACCGGGGAGCTGTTTTTT; CDR3: CASSPLPNTGELFF
J: TRBJ2-1; D: TRBD1; length: 13; V: TRBV24-1; DNA: TGTGCCACCCGGGACAGAATCTACAATGAGCAGTTCTTC; CDR3: CATRDRIYNEQFF
J: TRBJ1-1; D: NA; length: 15; V: TRBV6-2/TRBV6-3; DNA: TGTGCCAGCAGTCTGACTAGGGGCTTGAACACTGAAGCTTTCTTT; CDR3: CASSLTRGLNTEAFF
J: TRBJ2-6; D: TRBD1; length: 15; V: TRBV5-4; DNA: TGTGCCAGCAGCCGGGACAGTCCTGGGGCCAACGTCCTGACTTTC; CDR3: CASSRDSPGANVLTF
J: TRBJ1-4; D: NA; length: 15; V: TRBV11-3; DNA: TGTGCCAGCAGCAAATCAGGGCCAACTAATGAAAAACTGTTTTTT; CDR3: CASSKSGPTNEKLFF
J: TRBJ1-1; D: TRBD1; length: 17; V: TRBV18; DNA: TGTGCCAGCTCACCTCCCGGGACAGGGGTGGCGAACACTGAAGCTTTCTTT; CDR3: CASSPPGTGVANTEAFF
J: TRBJ2-3; D: TRBD2; length: 16; V: TRBV6-4; DNA: TGTGCCAGCCCGCAGGCCGGGACTAGCTTCGAAGATACGCAGTATTTT; CDR3: CASPQAGTSFEDTQYF
J: TRBJ2-3; D: NA; length: 15; V: TRBV5-1; DNA: TGCGCCAGCAGCTTTAGCGGAGGAAGCACAGATACGCAGTATTTT; CDR3: CASSFSGGSTDTQYF
J: TRBJ1-5; D: TRBD1; length: 13; V: TRBV19; DNA: TGTGCCAGTAGTACAGGGGGCGGTCAGCCCCAGCATTTT; CDR3: CASSTGGGQPQHF
J: TRBJ1-4; D: TRBD1; length: 14; V: TRBV11-2; DNA: TGTGCCAGCAGCGACGGGACAGGGGCCCGCGCGAAGTTTTTT; CDR3: CASSDGTGARAKFF
J: TRBJ1-3; D: TRBD1; length: 15; V: TRBV5-1; DNA: TGCGCCAGCAGCATACGACAGGGGAAAGGAAACACCATATATTTT; CDR3: CASSIRQGKGNTIYF
J: TRBJ2-2; D: TRBD2; length: 18; V: TRBV7-2; DNA: TGTGCCAGCAGCCAACTATCTAGCGGGCGAGCGGGCACCGGGGAGCTGTTTTTT; CDR3: CASSQLSSGRAGTGELFF
J: TRBJ1-1; D: TRBD1; length: 13; V: TRBV10-3; DNA: TGTGCCATCCGGGACAGGGCGGACACTGAAGCTTTCTTT; CDR3: CAIRDRADTEAFF
J: TRBJ2-1; D: NA; length: 17; V: TRBV5-6; DNA: TGTGCCAGCAGCTCGTACCCTACATCCGCGGCGAGGGATGAGCAGTTCTTC; CDR3: CASSSYPTSAARDEQFF
J: TRBJ1-1; D: NA; length: 14; V: TRBV6-5; DNA: TGTGCCAGCAGTTACTCTAATTTACGGACTGAAGCTTTCTTT; CDR3: CASSYSNLRTEAFF
J: TRBJ1-3; D: NA; length: 17; V: TRBV9; DNA: TGTGCCAGCAGCGTAGTTGCTGGGGCCTTCTCTGGAAACACCATATATTTT; CDR3: CASSVVAGAFSGNTIYF